These 32 T cell receptor beta chains came from one sample sequenced in a study of cytomegalovirus exposure and HLA in healthy donors. The PCR contained 60 Vbeta and 13 Jbeta primers. Data came from immunoSEQ multiplex PCR; TCRdb stores just in-frame clones and leaves some out. The table lists some 130,000 clones, over 60% of them singletons. The sequenced material came from PBMCs. The receptors shown here come from a man aged 40-55 years in good health and CMV-seronegative.

This rearrangement joins TRBV18 to TRBJ1-4; maybe TRBD1 (5 bases). CDR1 and CDR2 (germline): KGHSH, LQKENI. The V end was cut by 6 bases, the J end by 7 bases, with 18 bases between. The CDR3 runs 15 residues. CDR3: CASSFRTGDIEKLFF. CDR3 coding DNA: TGTGCCAGCTCTTTTCGGACGGGGGATATTGAAAAACTGTTTTTT.

This chain links TRBV6-1 with TRBJ1-2; perhaps TRBD1 as D (6 bases). Germline V gives CDR1 MNHNS, CDR2 SASEGT. Trimming removed 0 bases at V and 2 bases at J, with 19 bases between. CDR3 length equals 18 residues. CDR3 residues: CASSEAPAGDVSNYGYTF. The CDR3 coding sequence is TGTGCCAGCAGTGAAGCCCCGGCAGGGGATGTATCGAACTATGGCTACACCTTC.

The chain carries TRBV6-1 and TRBJ1-1; D unclear. Germline loops: CDR1 MNHNS, CDR2 SASEGT. V was trimmed by 2 bases and J by 1 base, leaving 11 bases between them. CDR3 length: 15 amino acids. The CDR3 region is CASSEFGPSNTEAFF. The CDR3 DNA reads TGTGCCAGCAGTGAATTCGGTCCTTCGAACACTGAAGCTTTCTTT.

The chain has TRBV19 and TRBJ1-2, with 8 bases aligning to TRBD1. V was clipped by 5 bases and J by 7 bases; unmatched bases: 6. The CDR3 contains 13 residues. Germline V gene data show CDR1 as LNHDA and CDR2 as SQIVND (reference sequence). The CDR3 reads CASSLQGVAGYTF. CDR3 nucleotides: TGTGCCAGTAGTTTACAGGGGGTGGCTGGCTACACCTTC.

V gene TRBV5-1 combines with J gene TRBJ1-3; possibly TRBD1 for D (5 bases). CDR1 and CDR2 from the germline V gene are SGHRS and YFSETQ. Between the trimmed V and J ends, which lost 4 bases and 2 bases, there was a span of 25 bases. This CDR3 has 19 amino acids. CDR3: CASSAGWTTGFRTGNTIYF. CDR3 bases: TGCGCCAGCAGCGCCGGATGGACCACAGGATTCAGGACTGGAAACACCATATATTTT.

The rearrangement links TRBV4-2 to TRBJ2-7, with 7 bases identical to TRBD2. The CDR3 spans 15 residues. Germline CDR1 is LGHNA and CDR2 is YNFKEQ. The V segment lost 1 base and the J segment 3 bases; nucleotides outside the gene matches: 6. The CDR3 protein is CASSQGRTRFYEQYF. The CDR3 DNA reads TGTGCCAGCAGCCAAGGAAGGACTAGATTCTACGAGCAGTACTTC.

The chain links TRBV4-3 to TRBJ2-3, with 10 bases that match TRBD2. This CDR3 comprises 19 residues. Germline assignment: CDR1 LGHNA and CDR2 YSLEER. V was pared by 0 bases and J by 0 bases, with 9 bases of the junction left unmatched. The CDR3 loop is CASSQDTASGGGSTDTQYF. CDR3 nucleotides: TGCGCCAGCAGCCAAGATACTGCTAGCGGGGGTGGGAGCACAGATACGCAGTATTTT.

This clone was observed a handful of times. The rearrangement links TRBV13 to TRBJ1-1, with D tentatively TRBD1 (5 bases). In germline, CDR1 is PRHDT, CDR2 FYEKMQ (reference sequence). The CDR3 is made up of 13 amino acids. V was clipped by 1 base and J by 6 bases, with 9 bases between them. The CDR3 spells CASSLDRLAEAFF. The CDR3 DNA is TGTGCCAGCAGCTTAGACAGGCTGGCTGAAGCTTTCTTT. The full variable domain, with the rest looked up from reference TRBV13 and TRBJ1-1, is AAGVIQSPRHLIKEKRETATLKCYPIPRHDTVYWYQQGPGQDPQFLISFYEKMQSDKGSIPDRFSAQQFSDYHSELNMSSLELGDSALYFCASSLDRLAEAFFGQGTRLTVV.

The CDR3 sequence: CASSYSSGRAYEQYF. DNA for the CDR3: TGTGCCAGCAGTTACTCGAGTGGGCGGGCCTACGAGCAGTACTTC. This sequence joins TRBV6-5 and TRBJ2-7; tentative D call: TRBD2 (5 bases). CDR1 is MNHEY and CDR2 is SVGAGI in the germline V gene. V was clipped by 0 bases and J by 2 bases, with 11 bases between them. The CDR3 runs 15 residues.

The rearrangement joins TRBV5-1 to TRBJ2-2, with 7 bases matching TRBD1. The CDR3 is made up of 14 amino acids. The ends lost 0 bases at V and 7 bases at J; junction bases unmatched: 3. CDR1 and CDR2 (germline): SGHRS, YFSETQ. CDR3 amino acids: CASSLEGGFGELFF. The DNA of the CDR3 is TGCGCCAGCAGCTTGGAAGGGGGCTTCGGGGAGCTGTTTTTT.

The chain joins TRBV7-6 to TRBJ2-1; 7 nucleotides line up with TRBD2. Germline CDR1 and CDR2: SGHVS and FNYEAQ. V was clipped by 5 bases and J by 5 bases; unmatched bases: 3. The CDR3 is 13 amino acids. The CDR3 here is CASSRGTNNEQFF. The CDR3 DNA reads TGTGCCAGCAGCCGCGGGACTAACAATGAGCAGTTCTTC.

This chain connects TRBV27 to TRBJ2-7; D possibly corresponds to TRBD1 (5 bases). This CDR3 has 14 residues. Trimming took off 5 bases at V and 4 bases at J, with 15 bases between the two ends. Germline V gives CDR1 MNHEY, CDR2 SMNVEV (reference sequence). The CDR3 sequence: CASSPYDSAYEQYF. The DNA for the CDR3 is TGTGCCAGCAGTCCCTACGACAGTGCGTACGAGCAGTACTTC.

This clone was counted a few times. The chain uses TRBV7-2 and TRBJ2-7; 9 bases fit TRBD2. CDR3 size: 19 residues. CDR1 is SGHTA, CDR2 FQGNSA, per germline. The V segment lost 1 base and the J segment 3 bases; nucleotides outside the gene matches: 16. The CDR3 DNA reads TGTGCCAGCAGCTTAGATGGCGGGAGGGCGGGCTTGAACTACTACGAGCAGTACTTC. Translation gives CASSLDGGRAGLNYYEQYF.

The J gene is TRBJ2-6, the V gene TRBV7-2, with D maybe TRBD1 (6 bases). The CDR3 totals 13 residues. The V and J ends lost 6 bases and 3 bases respectively, with 6 bases between them. Germline CDR1 SGHTA, CDR2 FQGNSA. For the CDR3, the DNA is TGTGCCAGCAGAGGGGGTGGGGCCAACGTCCTGACTTTC. Translated, it gives CASRGGGANVLTF.

The chain uses TRBV2 and TRBJ2-5; TRBD2 matches at 7 bases. The V gene end was trimmed by 10 bases and the J gene end by 5 bases; junction bases not matched to a gene: 13. Looked up from germline, CDR1 is SNHLY and CDR2 is FYNNEI. CDR3 length equals 14 residues. The CDR3 region is CATNPGGGWETQYF. The DNA of the CDR3 is TGTGCCACCAATCCGGGGGGAGGTTGGGAGACCCAGTACTTC.

The chain is built from TRBV6-5 and TRBJ1-2; no clear D. V was pared by 3 bases and J by 7 bases, with 12 bases between. This CDR3 comprises 13 residues. From germline, CDR1 is MNHEY and CDR2 SVGAGI. The CDR3 nucleotides are TGTGCCAGCAGTTATTCCGCGGGGAGTGGCTACACCTTC. Protein product: CASSYSAGSGYTF.

The rearrangement uses TRBV27 and TRBJ2-7, with D possibly TRBD1 on 5 matching bases. Germline loops: CDR1 MNHEY, CDR2 SMNVEV (reference sequence). The V end was cut by 0 bases, the J end by 6 bases, with 15 bases between. This CDR3 region has 15 residues. The chain's CDR3 is CASSLSGFGATEQYF. The CDR3 nucleotides read TGTGCCAGCAGTTTATCCGGTTTTGGGGCCACCGAGCAGTACTTC.

The chain uses TRBV6-5 and TRBJ2-7; TRBD2 aligns across 11 bases. The CDR3 is 16 residues long. With 4 bases clipped from V and 4 bases from J, the junction kept 9 bases outside the gene matches. Germline-derived CDR1 and CDR2 are MNHEY and SVGAGI. The CDR3 coding sequence is TGTGCCAGCAGTTCCATTACTAGCGGGAGAGGATACGAGCAGTACTTC. This codes for CASSSITSGRGYEQYF.

The chain recombines TRBV7-8 with TRBJ2-2, with 11 bases that match TRBD1. This CDR3 has 16 residues. V was pared by 2 bases and J by 6 bases, with 5 bases of the junction left unmatched. Germline CDR1 SGHVS, CDR2 FQNEAQ. As DNA, the CDR3 is TGTGCCAGCAGCTTACCCCGGGACAGGGGGTCCGGGGAGCTGTTTTTT. It encodes CASSLPRDRGSGELFF.

The chain has TRBV13 and TRBJ2-7; D gene uncertain. Deletions cut 4 bases from V and 7 bases from J, with 11 bases between. The CDR3 totals 12 residues. CDR1 PRHDT and CDR2 FYEKMQ come from the germline V gene (reference sequence). The CDR3 region is CASSYVAGEQYF. The CDR3 DNA reads as TGTGCCAGCAGCTACGTAGCTGGAGAGCAGTACTTC.

The table lists this clone with a few counts. The rearrangement uses TRBV5-1 and TRBJ2-5; D is perhaps TRBD1 (6 bases). Trimming cost V 1 base and J 2 bases, with 15 bases left between them. The CDR3 runs 16 residues. The germline V gene has CDR1 SGHRS and CDR2 YFSETQ. The CDR3 loop is CASSLPGQPWQETQYF. The CDR3 coding sequence is TGCGCCAGCAGCTTGCCAGGACAGCCGTGGCAAGAGACCCAGTACTTC. The entire variable domain, with the rest obtained from reference TRBV5-1 and TRBJ2-5, is as follows: KAGVTQTPRYLIKTRGQQVTLSCSPISGHRSVSWYQQTPGQGLQFLFEYFSETQRNKGNFPGRFSGRQFSNSRSEMNVSTLELGDSALYLCASSLPGQPWQETQYFGPGTRLLVL.

This clone was observed a handful of times. This chain uses TRBV10-3 with TRBJ1-1; 7 bases align to TRBD1. The CDR3 extends over 15 amino acids. Trimming at V came to 5 bases and at J to 2 bases, leaving 8 bases not matched to a gene. Germline assignment: CDR1 ENHRY and CDR2 SYGVKD. CDR3 sequence reads: CAISHGTAKNTEAFF. CDR3 in DNA: TGTGCCATCAGTCACGGGACAGCAAAAAACACTGAAGCTTTCTTT.

For this clone: One end of the junction is discordant with germline, which a read error may explain. This chain uses TRBV6-1 with TRBJ2-7, with 10 bases matching TRBD1. Germline CDR1 and CDR2: MNHNS and SASEGT. This CDR3 is built from 13 residues. This CDR3 is CASIRGTGENSNF. The CDR3 DNA reads as TGTGCCAGCATCCGGGGGACAGGGGAAAATTCGAACTTC.

The rearrangement joins TRBV30 to TRBJ1-1; 8 bases map to TRBD1. J lost 0 bases, V lost 4 bases, and 13 bases had no gene match. Germline CDR1 and CDR2: GTSNPN and SVGIG (reference sequence). The CDR3 covers 17 residues. In DNA form, the CDR3 reads TGTGCCTGGAATCTCTGGACAGGGCGGGATATGAACACTGAAGCTTTCTTT. Amino acid sequence: CAWNLWTGRDMNTEAFF.

The chain links TRBV18 to TRBJ2-7; 7 positions match TRBD1. Losses at the gene ends were 6 bases for V and 6 bases for J; bases not matched to a gene: 11. Germline CDR1 reads KGHSH; CDR2 reads LQKENI. The CDR3 consists of 14 residues. The chain's CDR3 is CASSSIGQDSEQYF. The CDR3 DNA follows: TGTGCCAGCTCCTCAATCGGACAGGACAGCGAGCAGTACTTC.

The J gene is TRBJ2-3, the V gene TRBV5-1; D gene ambiguous. Germline values: CDR1 SGHRS, CDR2 YFSETQ. The CDR3 loop spans 16 amino acids. Trimming shortened V by 0 bases and J by 2 bases, and 13 bases separated the two germline ends. CDR3 in DNA: TGCGCCAGCAGCTTGGCCAATGGCCCCCTCACAGATACGCAGTATTTT. Its translation is CASSLANGPLTDTQYF.

The gene calls are TRBV4-3 and TRBJ2-7; no reliable D call. Trimming removed 1 base at V and 6 bases at J, with 10 bases between. The CDR3 contains 13 residues. Per the germline V gene, CDR1 is LGHNA and CDR2 is YSLEER. The chain's CDR3 is CASSQVPGSEQYF. The CDR3, as DNA: TGCGCCAGCAGCCAAGTTCCCGGGTCCGAGCAGTACTTC.

The chain employs TRBV28 and TRBJ1-3; D gene ambiguous. The V end was cut by 4 bases, the J end by 2 bases, with 9 bases between. Germline lookup yields CDR1 MDHEN and CDR2 SYDVKM. CDR3 length: 14 amino acids. CDR3 nucleotides: TGTGCCAGCAGTTCCCCCCTCCCTGGAAACACCATATATTTT. It translates to CASSSPLPGNTIYF.

The chain links TRBV19 to TRBJ1-1; D is possibly TRBD1 (6 bases). CDR1 and CDR2 from the germline V gene are LNHDA and SQIVND (reference sequence). CDR3 size: 16 residues. The V gene lost 5 bases and the J gene lost 4 bases, with 20 bases spanning the gap. The CDR3 nucleotides are TGTGCCAGTAGTGTCCCTAAGACAGGATGGGGCACTGAAGCTTTCTTT. Translation: CASSVPKTGWGTEAFF.

Points on this clone: Other nucleotide sequences from this sample produce the same CDR3. The rearrangement links TRBV7-2 to TRBJ1-5, with TRBD1 identical over 7 bases. Germline V gives CDR1 SGHTA, CDR2 FQGNSA. V lost 5 bases and J lost 5; bases outside the gene matches: 3. CDR3 size: 13 residues. The CDR3 reads CASSPQGDQPQHF. The CDR3 coding sequence is TGTGCCAGCAGCCCCCAGGGGGATCAGCCCCAGCATTTT.

This clone appeared a single time. The chain carries TRBV6-5 and TRBJ1-2, with D perhaps matching TRBD1 (5 bases). In germline, CDR1 is MNHEY, CDR2 SVGAGI. V lost 5 bases and J 8 bases, leaving 12 bases between the germline ends. This CDR3 spans 12 amino acids. The CDR3 nucleotides read TGTGCCAGCAGTCCACCCCAGGGAGGCTACACCTTC. Its protein product is CASSPPQGGYTF.

J is TRBJ2-1 and V is TRBV7-3, with 13 bases lining up with TRBD2. Germline CDR1 SGHTA, CDR2 FQGTGA. J was trimmed by 8 bases and V by 4 bases; bases with no gene match: 8. This CDR3 has 16 amino acids. Written as DNA, the CDR3 is TGTGCCAGCAGCTCCGGACTAGCGGGAGCCCTTGATGAGCAGTTCTTC. Its translation: CASSSGLAGALDEQFF.